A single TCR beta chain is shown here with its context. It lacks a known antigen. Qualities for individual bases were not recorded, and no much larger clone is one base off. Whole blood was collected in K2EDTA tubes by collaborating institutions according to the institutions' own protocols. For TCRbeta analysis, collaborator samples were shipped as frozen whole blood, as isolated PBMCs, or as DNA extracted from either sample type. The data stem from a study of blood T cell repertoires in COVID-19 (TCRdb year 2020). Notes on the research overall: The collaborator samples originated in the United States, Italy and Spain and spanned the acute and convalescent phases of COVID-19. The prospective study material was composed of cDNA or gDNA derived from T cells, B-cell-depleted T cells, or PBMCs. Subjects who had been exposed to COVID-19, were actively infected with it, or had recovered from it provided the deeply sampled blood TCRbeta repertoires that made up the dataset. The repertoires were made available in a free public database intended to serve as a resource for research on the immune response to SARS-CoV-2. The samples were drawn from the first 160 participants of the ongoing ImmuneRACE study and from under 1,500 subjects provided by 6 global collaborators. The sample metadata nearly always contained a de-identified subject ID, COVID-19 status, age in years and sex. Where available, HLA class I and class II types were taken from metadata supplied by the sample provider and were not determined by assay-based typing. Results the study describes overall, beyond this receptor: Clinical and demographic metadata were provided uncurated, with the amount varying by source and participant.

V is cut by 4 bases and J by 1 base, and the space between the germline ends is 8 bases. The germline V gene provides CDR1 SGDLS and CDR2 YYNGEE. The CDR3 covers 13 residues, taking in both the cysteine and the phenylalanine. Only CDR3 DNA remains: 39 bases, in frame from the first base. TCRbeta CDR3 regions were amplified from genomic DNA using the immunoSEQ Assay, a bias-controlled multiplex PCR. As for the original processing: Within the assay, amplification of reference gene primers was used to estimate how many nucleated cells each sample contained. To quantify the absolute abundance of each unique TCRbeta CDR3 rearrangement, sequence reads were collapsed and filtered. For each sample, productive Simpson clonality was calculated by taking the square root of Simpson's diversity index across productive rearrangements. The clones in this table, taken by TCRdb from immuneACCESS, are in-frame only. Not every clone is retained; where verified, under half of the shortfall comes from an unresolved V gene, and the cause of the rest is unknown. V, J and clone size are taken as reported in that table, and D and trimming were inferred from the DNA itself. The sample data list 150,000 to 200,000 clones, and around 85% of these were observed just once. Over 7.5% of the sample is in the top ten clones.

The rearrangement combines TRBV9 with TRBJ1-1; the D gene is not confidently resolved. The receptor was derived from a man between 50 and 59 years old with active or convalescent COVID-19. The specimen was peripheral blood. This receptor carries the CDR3 CASSSRKNTEAFF. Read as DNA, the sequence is TGTGCCAGCAGCTCGCGAAAGAACACTGAAGCTTTCTTT.